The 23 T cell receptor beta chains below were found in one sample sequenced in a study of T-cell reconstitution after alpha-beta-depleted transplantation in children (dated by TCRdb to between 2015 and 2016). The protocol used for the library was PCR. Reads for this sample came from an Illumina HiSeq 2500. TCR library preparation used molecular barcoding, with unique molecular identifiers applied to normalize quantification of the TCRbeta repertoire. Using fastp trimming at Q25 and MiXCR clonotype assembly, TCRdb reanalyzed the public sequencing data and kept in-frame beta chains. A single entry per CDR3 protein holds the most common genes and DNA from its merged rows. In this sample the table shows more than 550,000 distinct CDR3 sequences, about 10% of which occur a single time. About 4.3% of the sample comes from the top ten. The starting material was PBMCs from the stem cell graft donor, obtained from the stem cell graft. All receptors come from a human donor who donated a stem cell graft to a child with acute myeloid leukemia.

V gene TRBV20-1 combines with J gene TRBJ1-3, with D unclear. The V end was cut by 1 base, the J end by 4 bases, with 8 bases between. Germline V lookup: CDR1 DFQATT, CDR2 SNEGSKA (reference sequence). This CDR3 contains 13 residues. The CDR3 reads CSARGRPGNTIYF. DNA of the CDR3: TGCAGTGCTAGAGGGCGGCCCGGAAACACCATATATTTT.

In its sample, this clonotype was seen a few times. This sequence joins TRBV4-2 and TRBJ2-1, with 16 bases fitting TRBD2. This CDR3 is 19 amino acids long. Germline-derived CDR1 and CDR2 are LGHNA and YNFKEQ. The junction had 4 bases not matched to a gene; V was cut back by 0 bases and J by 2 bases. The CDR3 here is CASSQDRGLAGGPYNEQFF. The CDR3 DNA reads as TGTGCCAGCAGCCAAGATCGGGGACTAGCGGGAGGGCCCTACAATGAGCAGTTCTTC.

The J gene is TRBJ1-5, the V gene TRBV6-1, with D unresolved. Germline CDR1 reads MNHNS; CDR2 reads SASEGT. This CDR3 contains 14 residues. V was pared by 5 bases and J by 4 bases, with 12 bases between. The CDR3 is CASSPGVLNQPQHF. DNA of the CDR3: TGTGCCAGCAGTCCCGGCGTTCTTAATCAGCCCCAGCATTTT.

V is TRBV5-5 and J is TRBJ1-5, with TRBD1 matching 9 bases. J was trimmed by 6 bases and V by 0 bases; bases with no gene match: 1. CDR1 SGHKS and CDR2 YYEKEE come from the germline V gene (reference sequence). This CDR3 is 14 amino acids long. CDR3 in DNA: TGTGCCAGCAGCTTGGCGACAGGGGGTCAGCCCCAGCATTTT. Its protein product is CASSLATGGQPQHF. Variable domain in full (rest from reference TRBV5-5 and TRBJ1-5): DAGVTQSPTHLIKTRGQQVTLRCSPISGHKSVSWYQQVLGQGPQFIFQYYEKEERGRGNFPDRFSARQFPNYSSELNVNALLLGDSALYLCASSLATGGQPQHFGDGTRLSIL.

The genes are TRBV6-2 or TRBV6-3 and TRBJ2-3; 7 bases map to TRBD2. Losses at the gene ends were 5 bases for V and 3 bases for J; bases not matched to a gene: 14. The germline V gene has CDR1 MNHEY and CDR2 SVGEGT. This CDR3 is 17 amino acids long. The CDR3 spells CASSPTGREAVTDTQYF. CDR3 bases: TGTGCCAGCAGTCCTACGGGGAGGGAGGCCGTAACAGATACGCAGTATTTT.

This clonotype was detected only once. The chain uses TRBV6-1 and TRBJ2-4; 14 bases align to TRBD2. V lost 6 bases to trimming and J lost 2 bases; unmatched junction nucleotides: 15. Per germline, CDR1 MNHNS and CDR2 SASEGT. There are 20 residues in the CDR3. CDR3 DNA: TGTGCCAGCAGAGATAAACGACTAGCGGGAGGGGGGGTTTCCAAAAACATTCAGTACTTC. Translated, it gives CASRDKRLAGGGVSKNIQYF.

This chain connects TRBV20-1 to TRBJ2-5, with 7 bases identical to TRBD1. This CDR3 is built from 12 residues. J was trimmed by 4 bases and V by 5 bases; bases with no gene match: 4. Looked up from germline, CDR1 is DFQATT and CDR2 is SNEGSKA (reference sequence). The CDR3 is CSARQGPETQYF. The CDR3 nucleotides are TGCAGTGCTCGACAGGGCCCAGAGACCCAGTACTTC.

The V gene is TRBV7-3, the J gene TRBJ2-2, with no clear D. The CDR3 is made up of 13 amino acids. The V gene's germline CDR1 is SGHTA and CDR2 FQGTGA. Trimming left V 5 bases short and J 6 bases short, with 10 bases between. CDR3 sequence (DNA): TGTGCCAGCAGCCGAGCTTCCCCCGGGGAGCTGTTTTTT. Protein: CASSRASPGELFF.

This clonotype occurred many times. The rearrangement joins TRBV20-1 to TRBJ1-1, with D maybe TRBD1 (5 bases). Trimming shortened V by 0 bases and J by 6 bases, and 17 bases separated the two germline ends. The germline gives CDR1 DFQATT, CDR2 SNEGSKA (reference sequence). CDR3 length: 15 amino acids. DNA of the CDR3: TGCAGTGCTAGAGATCGGGGTAGGGGTGGAGCTGAAGCTTTCTTT. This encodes CSARDRGRGGAEAFF.

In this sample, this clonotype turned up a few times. The CDR3 region is CSVDRGSYTF. Written as DNA, the CDR3 is TGCAGCGTGGACAGGGGTAGCTACACCTTC. The genes are TRBV29-1 and TRBJ1-2; 9 bases are shared with TRBD1. The length of the CDR3 is 10 residues. Germline V CDR1 and CDR2: SQVTM, ANQGSEA. Trimming cost V 6 bases and J 9 bases; bases outside gene matches: 2.

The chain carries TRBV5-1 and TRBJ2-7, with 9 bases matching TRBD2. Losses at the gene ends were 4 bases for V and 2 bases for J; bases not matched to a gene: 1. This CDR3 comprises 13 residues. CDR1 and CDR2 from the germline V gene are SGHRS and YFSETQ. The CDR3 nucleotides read TGCGCCAGCAGCCGGACTAGCGCCTACGAGCAGTACTTC. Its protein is CASSRTSAYEQYF.

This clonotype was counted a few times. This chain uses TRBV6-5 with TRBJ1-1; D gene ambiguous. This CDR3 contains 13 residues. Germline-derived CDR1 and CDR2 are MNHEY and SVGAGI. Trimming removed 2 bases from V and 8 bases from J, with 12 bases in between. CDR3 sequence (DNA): TGTGCCAGCAGTTACCCGGGTGGGATCGAAGCTTTCTTT. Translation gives CASSYPGGIEAFF.

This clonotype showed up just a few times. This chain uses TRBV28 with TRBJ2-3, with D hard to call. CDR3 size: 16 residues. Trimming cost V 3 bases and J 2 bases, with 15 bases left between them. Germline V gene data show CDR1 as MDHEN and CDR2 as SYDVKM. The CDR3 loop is CASSFGLRRYTDTQYF. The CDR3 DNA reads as TGTGCCAGCAGTTTTGGGTTGCGGCGCTACACAGATACGCAGTATTTT.

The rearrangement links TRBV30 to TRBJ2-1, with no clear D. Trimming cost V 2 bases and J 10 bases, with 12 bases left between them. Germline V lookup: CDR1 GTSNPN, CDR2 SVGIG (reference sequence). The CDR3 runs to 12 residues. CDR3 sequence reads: CAWSPIFDEQFF. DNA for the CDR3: TGTGCCTGGAGTCCAATTTTTGACGAGCAGTTCTTC.

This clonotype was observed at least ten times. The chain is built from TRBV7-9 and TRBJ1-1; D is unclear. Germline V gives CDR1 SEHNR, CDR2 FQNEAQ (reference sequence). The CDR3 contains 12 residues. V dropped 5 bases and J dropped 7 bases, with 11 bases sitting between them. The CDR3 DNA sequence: TGTGCCAGCAGCCCTGGACTGGGTGAAGCTTTCTTT. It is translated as CASSPGLGEAFF.

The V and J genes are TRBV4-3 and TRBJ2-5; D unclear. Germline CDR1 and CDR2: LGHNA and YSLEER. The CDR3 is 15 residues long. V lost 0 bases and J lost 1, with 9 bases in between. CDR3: CASSQDRASQETQYF. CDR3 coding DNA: TGCGCCAGCAGCCAAGATCGAGCCTCCCAAGAGACCCAGTACTTC.

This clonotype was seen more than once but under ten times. This CDR3 is CASSLGLANYEQYF. The DNA of the CDR3 is TGTGCCAGCAGTCTGGGACTAGCGAACTACGAGCAGTACTTC. The chain recombines TRBV6-2 or TRBV6-3 with TRBJ2-7; 10 bases are shared with TRBD2. The CDR3 contains 14 residues. The ends lost 5 bases at V and 3 bases at J; junction bases unmatched: 4. Germline lookup yields CDR1 MNHEY and CDR2 SVGEGT.

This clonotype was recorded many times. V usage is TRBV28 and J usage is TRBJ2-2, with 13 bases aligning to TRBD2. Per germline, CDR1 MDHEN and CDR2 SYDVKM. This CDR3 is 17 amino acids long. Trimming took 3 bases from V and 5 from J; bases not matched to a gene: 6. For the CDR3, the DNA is TGTGCCAGCAGTTTGAGGACTAGCGGGAGAGGAACCGGGGAGCTGTTTTTT. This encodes CASSLRTSGRGTGELFF.

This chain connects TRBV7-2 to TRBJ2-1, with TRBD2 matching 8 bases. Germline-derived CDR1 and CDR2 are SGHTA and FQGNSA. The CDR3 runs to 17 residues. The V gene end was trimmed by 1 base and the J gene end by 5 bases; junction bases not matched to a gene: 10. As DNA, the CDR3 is TGTGCCAGCAGCTTAGTGTTGGCGGGAGGACTTAACAATGAGCAGTTCTTC. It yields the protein CASSLVLAGGLNNEQFF.

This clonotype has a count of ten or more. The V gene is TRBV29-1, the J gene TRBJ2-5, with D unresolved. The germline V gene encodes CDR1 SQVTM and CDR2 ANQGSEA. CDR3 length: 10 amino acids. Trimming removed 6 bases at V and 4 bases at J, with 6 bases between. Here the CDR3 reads CSVRTETQYF. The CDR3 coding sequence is TGCAGCGTGCGAACAGAGACCCAGTACTTC.

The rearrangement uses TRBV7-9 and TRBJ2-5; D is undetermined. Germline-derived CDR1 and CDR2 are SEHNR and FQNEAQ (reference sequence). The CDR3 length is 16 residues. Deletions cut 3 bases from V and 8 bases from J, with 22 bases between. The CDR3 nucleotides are TGTGCCAGCAGCTTCTTCTTCCGGCTCGCGGCTGGAACCCAGTACTTC. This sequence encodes CASSFFFRLAAGTQYF. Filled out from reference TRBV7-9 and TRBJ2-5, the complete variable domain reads DTGVSQNPRHKITKRGQNVTFRCDPISEHNRLYWYRQTLGQGPEFLTYFQNEAQLEKSRLLSDRFSAERPKGSFSTLEIQRTEQGDSAMYLCASSFFFRLAAGTQYFGPGTRLLVL.

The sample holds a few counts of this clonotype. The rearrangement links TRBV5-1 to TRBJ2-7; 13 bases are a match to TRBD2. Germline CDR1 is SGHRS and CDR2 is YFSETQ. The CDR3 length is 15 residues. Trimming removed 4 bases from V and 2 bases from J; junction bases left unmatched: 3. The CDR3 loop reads CASSDGTSGAYEQYF. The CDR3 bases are TGCGCCAGCAGCGACGGGACTAGCGGGGCCTACGAGCAGTACTTC. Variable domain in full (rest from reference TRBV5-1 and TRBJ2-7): KAGVTQTPRYLIKTRGQQVTLSCSPISGHRSVSWYQQTPGQGLQFLFEYFSETQRNKGNFPGRFSGRQFSNSRSEMNVSTLELGDSALYLCASSDGTSGAYEQYFGPGTRLTVT.

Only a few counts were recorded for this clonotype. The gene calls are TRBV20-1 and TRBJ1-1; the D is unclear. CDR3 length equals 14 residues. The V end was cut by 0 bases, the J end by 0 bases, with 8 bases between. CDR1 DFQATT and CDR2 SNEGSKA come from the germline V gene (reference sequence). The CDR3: CSARDARLNTEAFF. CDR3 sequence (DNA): TGCAGTGCTAGAGATGCCAGACTGAACACTGAAGCTTTCTTT.